The clone carrying this T cell receptor (beta chain) was observed at least ten times. The antigen is unknown. This specimen comes from a study of T cell repertoires in cytomegalovirus infection. In the study overall: Signatures in public TCR beta sequences pointed to both CMV infection and matching HLA type. Findings and caveats of the study: Individuals carrying CMV plus the relevant HLA were identified by cumulative frequency of public TCR beta families. Ex vivo, HLA-C-restricted CMV-specific TCR beta clonotypes prevailed over the rest of the response.

TCRdb itself ran the reads through MiXCR, one entry per CDR3 protein. The data contain roughly 230,000 distinct CDR3 sequences, about 15% of them singletons. CDR1 and CDR2 (germline): MGHRA, YSYEKL. The CDR3 totals 16 residues. V gave up 0 bases and J gave up 5 bases; unmatched junction bases: 4. This receptor was identified in a human donor in good health (CMV status not recorded). Some clones in this sample may be carry-over from other donors' samples. Sequencing used CD8+ T cells from PBMCs. The rearrangement joins TRBV4-1 to TRBJ2-5; 12 nucleotides match TRBD1. The CDR3, as DNA: TGCGCCAGCAGCCAAGATACGGGACAGGGGGCGGAGACCCAGTACTTC. Translation gives CASSQDTGQGAETQYF.